Listed below are T cell receptor beta chains from one sample, sequenced in a study of T cell responses to AZD1222 COVID-19 vaccine. Sequencing was performed with immunoSEQ multiplex PCR; in TCRdb, only in-frame clones are kept and a portion is missing. The table shows around 140,000 clones, with about 93% occurring only once. Material: peripheral blood, obtained on day 0 of AZD1222 vaccination. The source of these receptors is an adult in good health. CDR3s include the opening cysteine and the closing phenylalanine or tryptophan.

TRBJ2-1,12,TRBV7-9,CASRYDLSKQFF
TRBJ2-1,11,TRBV27,CASSWGDEQFF
TRBJ2-7,14,TRBV29-1,CSVARTGDAYEQYF
TRBJ1-1,13,TRBV30,CAWREGYGTEAFF
TRBJ1-1,16,TRBV10-3,CAISQGQTTMNTEAFF
TRBJ2-1,15,TRBV27,CASSPGQGANNEQFF
TRBJ1-1,11,TRBV6-2/TRBV6-3,CASSRDREAFF
TRBJ1-1,13,TRBV2,CASRWTGPAEAFF
TRBJ1-4,12,TRBV7-8,CASSHSAEKLFF
TRBJ2-2,14,TRBV11-3,CASSFTGDTGELFF
TRBJ2-2,17,TRBV9,CASSVATTGAMRGELFF
TRBJ2-6,16,TRBV27,CASSLWGNSGANVLTF
TRBJ2-3,11,TRBV24-1,CATSDADTQYF
TRBJ2-3,15,TRBV5-4,CASSPRTTLTDTQYF
TRBJ2-3,14,TRBV18,CASSPGRGPDTQYF
TRBJ2-5,15,TRBV5-1,CASSLSPGGRETQYF
TRBJ2-7,14,TRBV7-2,CASSPDLFSYEQYF
TRBJ2-7,18,TRBV12-5,CASGLVLGQKQKSYEQYF
TRBJ2-3,13,TRBV7-3,CATSGTTGDTQYF
TRBJ1-5,16,TRBV2,CASSAGTKTSNQPQHF
TRBJ2-3,15,TRBV18,CASSPPQPSTDTQYF
TRBJ1-1,14,TRBV7-2,CASSPDRGNTEAFF
TRBJ1-4,12,TRBV9,CASSVVNGELFF
TRBJ2-7,15,TRBV27,CASSLRDGSSYEQYF
TRBJ1-1,13,TRBV12-5,CASGLEGGTEAFF
TRBJ1-2,13,TRBV30,CARTGTDFYGYTF
TRBJ2-7,17,TRBV13,CASSLYSLRQQSYEQYF
TRBJ2-5,15,TRBV4-1,CASSQEAGVYETQYF
TRBJ1-1,16,TRBV7-3,CASSSSNRGMNTEAFF
TRBJ1-5,14,TRBV18,CASSPPGSNQPQHF
TRBJ2-1,15,TRBV4-2,CASSPTGTGDNEQFF
TRBJ1-1,16,TRBV7-9,CASSQGAGPKNTEAFF
TRBJ1-4,17,TRBV7-8,CASRISDRAGPNEKLFF
TRBJ2-5,11,TRBV20-1,CSARGEETQYF
TRBJ1-4,16,TRBV6-5,CASSYGALGGNQKLFF
TRBJ1-4,13,TRBV6-5,CASSYSEMRKLFF
TRBJ1-1,12,TRBV19,CASRDRGTEAFF
TRBJ1-2,14,TRBV24-1,CATSDPTGGNGYTF
TRBJ2-2,14,TRBV9,CASSVEGDTGELFF
TRBJ1-5,13,TRBV2,CASSDRLDQPQHF
TRBJ2-4,17,TRBV9,CASSPHSSGGAQNIQYF
TRBJ1-5,14,TRBV30,CAWSGPKSNQPQHF
TRBJ2-1,14,TRBV29-1,CSARLAGTYNEQFF
TRBJ2-3,16,TRBV6-4,CASSVSGTSGTDTQYF
TRBJ1-2,14,TRBV6-5,CASTPLREIYGYTF
TRBJ2-1,14,TRBV9,CASSVGTRNNEQFF
TRBJ2-3,19,TRBV2,CASKEAFYGTEVSTDTQYF
TRBJ2-5,12,TRBV7-9,CASSLETGRPYF
TRBJ2-7,13,TRBV27,CASSFGVSYEQYF
TRBJ2-1,15,TRBV5-6,CASSFYRNTYNEQFF
TRBJ1-2,17,TRBV5-6,CASSPDLGRGRLYGYTF
TRBJ1-4,14,TRBV28,CASSLTGGDEKLFF
TRBJ1-1,13,TRBV12-3/TRBV12-4,CASSLGVNAEAFF
TRBJ1-6,14,TRBV19,CASSILTGLSPLHF
TRBJ1-3,17,TRBV7-9,CASSLALGGSSGNTIYF
TRBJ2-7,15,TRBV5-1,CASSLLGTGGYEQYF
TRBJ2-3,16,TRBV6-1,CASSEGAITGSDTQYF